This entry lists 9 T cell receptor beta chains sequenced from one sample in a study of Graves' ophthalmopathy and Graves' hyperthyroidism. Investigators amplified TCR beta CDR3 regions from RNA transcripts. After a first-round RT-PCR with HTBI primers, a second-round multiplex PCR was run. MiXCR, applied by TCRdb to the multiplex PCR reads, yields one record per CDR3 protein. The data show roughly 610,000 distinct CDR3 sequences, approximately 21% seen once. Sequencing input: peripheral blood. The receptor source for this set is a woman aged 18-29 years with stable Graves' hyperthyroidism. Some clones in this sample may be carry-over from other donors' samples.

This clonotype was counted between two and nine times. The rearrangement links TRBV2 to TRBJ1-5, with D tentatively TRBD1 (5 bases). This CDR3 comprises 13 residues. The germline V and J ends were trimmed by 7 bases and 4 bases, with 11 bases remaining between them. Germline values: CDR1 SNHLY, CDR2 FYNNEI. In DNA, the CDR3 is TGTGCCAGCACGGTGGCAGGGAATCAGCCCCAGCATTTT. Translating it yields CASTVAGNQPQHF.

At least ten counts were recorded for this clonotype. Written as DNA, the CDR3 is TGTGCCTCACAGGGGGTGGACTATGGCTACACCTTC. It encodes CASQGVDYGYTF. The rearrangement uses TRBV30 and TRBJ1-2; 8 nucleotides agree with TRBD1. After removal of 7 bases from V and 3 bases from J, the junction contained 4 bases not matched to a gene. This CDR3 has 12 amino acids. Germline V gene lookup returns CDR1 GTSNPN and CDR2 SVGIG (reference sequence).

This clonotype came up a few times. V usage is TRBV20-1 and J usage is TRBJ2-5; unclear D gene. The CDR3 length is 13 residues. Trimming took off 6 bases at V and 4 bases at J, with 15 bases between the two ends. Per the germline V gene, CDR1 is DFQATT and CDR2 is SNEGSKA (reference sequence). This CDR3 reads CSAARPGGETQYF. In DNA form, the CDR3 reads TGCAGTGCCGCGAGGCCGGGTGGAGAGACCCAGTACTTC.

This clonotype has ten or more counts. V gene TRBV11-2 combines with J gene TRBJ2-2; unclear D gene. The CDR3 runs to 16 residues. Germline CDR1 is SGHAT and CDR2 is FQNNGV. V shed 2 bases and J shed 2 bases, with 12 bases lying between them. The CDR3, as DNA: TGTGCCAGCAGCTTATGGGATAGAACAAACACCGGGGAGCTGTTTTTT. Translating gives CASSLWDRTNTGELFF.

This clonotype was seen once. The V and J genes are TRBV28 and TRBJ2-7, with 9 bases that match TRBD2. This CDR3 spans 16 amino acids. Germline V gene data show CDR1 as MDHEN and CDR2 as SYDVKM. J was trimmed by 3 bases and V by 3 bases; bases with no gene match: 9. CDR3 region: CASSFAGLAGNYEQYF. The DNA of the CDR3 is TGTGCCAGCAGTTTTGCTGGGCTAGCGGGGAACTACGAGCAGTACTTC.

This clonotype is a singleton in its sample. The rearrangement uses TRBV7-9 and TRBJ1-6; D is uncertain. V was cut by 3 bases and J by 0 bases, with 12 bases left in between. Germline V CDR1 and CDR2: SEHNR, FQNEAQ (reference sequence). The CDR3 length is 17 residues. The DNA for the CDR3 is TGTGCCAGCAGCTTTGCCCGGTCTAGCTCCTATAATTCACCCCTCCACTTT. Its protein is CASSFARSSSYNSPLHF.

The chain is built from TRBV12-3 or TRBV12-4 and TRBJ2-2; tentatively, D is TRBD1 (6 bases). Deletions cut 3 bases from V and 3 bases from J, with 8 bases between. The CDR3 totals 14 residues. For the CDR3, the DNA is TGTGCCAGCAGTTTGGACAGATACACCGGGGAGCTGTTTTTT. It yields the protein CASSLDRYTGELFF.

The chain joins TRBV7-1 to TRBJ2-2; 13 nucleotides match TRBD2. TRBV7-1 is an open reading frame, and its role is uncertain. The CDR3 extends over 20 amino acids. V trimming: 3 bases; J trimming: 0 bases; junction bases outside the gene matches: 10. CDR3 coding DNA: TGTGCCAGCAGCTCTCGGACTAGCGGGAGCCGACACGCGAACACCGGGGAGCTGTTTTTT. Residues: CASSSRTSGSRHANTGELFF.

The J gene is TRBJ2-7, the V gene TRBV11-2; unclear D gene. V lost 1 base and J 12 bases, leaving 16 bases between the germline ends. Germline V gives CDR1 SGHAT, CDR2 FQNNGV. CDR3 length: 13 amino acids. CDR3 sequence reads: CASSLVWRLGRYF. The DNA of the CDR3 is TGTGCCAGCAGCTTAGTATGGAGATTAGGGCGGTACTTC.